This T cell receptor beta chain stems from a study of cytomegalovirus exposure and HLA in healthy donors. The germline V gene encodes CDR1 SEHNR and CDR2 FQNEAQ (reference sequence). Trimming cost V 10 bases and J 4 bases; bases outside gene matches: 4. CDR3 length: 11 residues. PCR employed 60 Vbeta and 13 Jbeta primers. Sequenced by immunoSEQ multiplex PCR; TCRdb stores in-frame clones only, minus some. The sample has 95,000 to 110,000 clones, 82% seen once. What was sequenced was PBMCs. The chain couples TRBV7-9 to TRBJ2-7; 7 nucleotides line up with TRBD2. The clonotype comes from a man younger than 45 in good health and CMV-seropositive. CDR3 nucleotides: TGTGCCACTGGGGGGGTTTACGAGCAGTACTTC. The encoded protein is CATGGVYEQYF.